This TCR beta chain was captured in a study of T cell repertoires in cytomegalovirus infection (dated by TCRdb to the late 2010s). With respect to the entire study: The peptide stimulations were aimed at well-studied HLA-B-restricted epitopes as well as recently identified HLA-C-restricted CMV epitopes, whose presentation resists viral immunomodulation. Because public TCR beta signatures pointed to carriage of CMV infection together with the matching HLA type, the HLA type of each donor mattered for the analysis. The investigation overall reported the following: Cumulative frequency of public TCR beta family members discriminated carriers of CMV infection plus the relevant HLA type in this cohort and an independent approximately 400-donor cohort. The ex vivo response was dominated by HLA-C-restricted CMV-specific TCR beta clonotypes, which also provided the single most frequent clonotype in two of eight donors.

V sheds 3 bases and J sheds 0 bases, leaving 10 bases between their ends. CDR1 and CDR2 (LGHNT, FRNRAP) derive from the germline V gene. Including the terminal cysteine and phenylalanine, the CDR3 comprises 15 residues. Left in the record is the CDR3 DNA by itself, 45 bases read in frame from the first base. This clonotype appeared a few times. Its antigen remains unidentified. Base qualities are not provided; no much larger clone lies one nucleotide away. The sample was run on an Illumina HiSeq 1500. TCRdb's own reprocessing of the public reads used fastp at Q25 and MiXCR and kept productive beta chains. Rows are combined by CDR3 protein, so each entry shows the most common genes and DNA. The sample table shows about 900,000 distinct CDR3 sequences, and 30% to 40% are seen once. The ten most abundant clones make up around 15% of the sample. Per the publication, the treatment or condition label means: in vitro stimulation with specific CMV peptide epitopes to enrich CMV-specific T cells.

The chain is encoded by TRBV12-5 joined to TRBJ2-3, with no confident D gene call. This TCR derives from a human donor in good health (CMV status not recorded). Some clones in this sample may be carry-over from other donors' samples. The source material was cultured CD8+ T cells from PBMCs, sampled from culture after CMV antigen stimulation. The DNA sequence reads TGTGCTAGTGGTTTCGGCACACTTAGCACAGATACGCAGTATTTT. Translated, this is CASGFGTLSTDTQYF.